Listed below are T cell receptor beta chains from one sample, sequenced in a study of blood T cell repertoires in COVID-19. Profiled with immunoSEQ multiplex PCR; TCRdb holds only in-frame clones, not every one. Counted here are 130,000 to 150,000 clones, 70% to 85% occurring once; the ten biggest clones make up about 7.8%. Sequencing was carried out using peripheral blood. Every receptor here comes from a woman in her forties or fifties in a cohort sampled during active or convalescent COVID-19. CDR3s include the opening cysteine and the closing phenylalanine or tryptophan. D genes are given only for firm matches. Clone size appears in some rows only: once, few, many, or a class for an expanded clone.

NA,TRBJ1-1,TRBV5-1,NA,CASNLQPTEAFF,TGCGCCAGCAATTTACAGCCCACTGAAGCTTTCTTT
few,TRBJ1-1,TRBV10-1,NA,CASSEGLGVYPFF,TGCGCCAGCAGTGAGGGCCTAGGCGTATACCCTTTCTTT
NA,TRBJ1-2,TRBV6-5,NA,CASSYLEGNGYTF,TGTGCCAGCAGTTATTTGGAGGGGAATGGCTACACCTTC
NA,TRBJ1-5,TRBV7-2,TRBD1,CASSLDRAQPQHF,TGTGCCAGCAGTCTGGACAGGGCCCAGCCCCAGCATTTT
NA,TRBJ2-1,TRBV5-1,NA,CASSLGGREQFF,TGCGCCAGCAGCTTAGGGGGACGTGAGCAGTTCTTC
NA,TRBJ2-1,TRBV6-5,NA,CASSYSFRVNNEQFF,TGTGCCAGCAGTTACTCGTTCAGGGTAAACAATGAGCAGTTCTTC
NA,TRBJ2-5,TRBV13,TRBD2,CASSFGTTKETQYF,TGTGCCAGCAGCTTCGGGACTACGAAAGAGACCCAGTACTTC
NA,TRBJ1-3,TRBV10-3,TRBD1,CAISEPDRGSGNTIYF,TGTGCCATCAGTGAGCCCGACAGGGGTTCCGGAAACACCATATATTTT
NA,TRBJ1-1,TRBV12-2,NA,CASRLGRNTEAFF,TGTGCAAGTCGCTTAGGCAGGAACACTGAAGCTTTCTTT
NA,TRBJ1-2,TRBV19,TRBD1,CASSIEGQDGYTF,TGTGCCAGTAGTATAGAGGGACAGGATGGCTACACCTTC
NA,TRBJ1-2,TRBV30,NA,CAWSLPQKNGYTF,TGTGCCTGGAGTCTCCCCCAGAAGAATGGCTACACCTTC
NA,TRBJ1-4,TRBV6-5,NA,CASSYSTGGVEKLFF,TGTGCCAGCAGTTACTCTACAGGAGGGGTTGAAAAACTGTTTTTT
NA,TRBJ2-2,TRBV5-1,NA,CASSWRDSYTGELFF,TGCGCCAGCAGCTGGCGGGACAGTTACACCGGGGAGCTGTTTTTT
NA,TRBJ2-5,TRBV6-5,TRBD1,CASRPGTATSETQYF,TGTGCCAGCAGACCTGGGACAGCAACTTCGGAGACCCAGTACTTC
NA,TRBJ2-5,TRBV24-1,TRBD2,CATSDMTSGAGETQYF,TGTGCCACCAGTGATATGACTAGCGGGGCGGGGGAGACCCAGTACTTC
NA,TRBJ2-1,TRBV24-1,NA,CATSDFYASSSYNEQFF,TGTGCCACCAGTGATTTCTACGCGTCGAGCTCCTACAATGAGCAGTTCTTC
NA,TRBJ2-7,TRBV5-1,TRBD1,CASSFGQGARWQYF,TGCGCCAGCAGCTTCGGACAGGGGGCGCGGTGGCAGTACTTC
NA,TRBJ1-5,TRBV6-5,TRBD1,CASRPTGGGSQPQHF,TGTGCCAGCAGACCCACAGGGGGAGGTTCTCAGCCCCAGCATTTT
once,TRBJ2-1,TRBV19,TRBD1,CASSHPDRVGNEQFF,TGTGCCAGTAGCCACCCTGACAGGGTTGGGAATGAGCAGTTCTTC
NA,TRBJ2-1,TRBV5-1,TRBD2,CASSLVGTSRDSYNEQFF,TGCGCCAGCAGCTTGGTCGGGACTAGCCGAGACTCCTACAATGAGCAGTTCTTC
NA,TRBJ1-2,TRBV5-1,TRBD1,CASSPSPGQGGGGYTF,TGCGCCAGCAGCCCCTCCCCGGGACAGGGGGGAGGTGGCTACACCTTC
NA,TRBJ2-3,TRBV24-1,TRBD1,CATSDYSGQSTDTQYF,TGTGCCACCAGTGATTACTCGGGACAGAGCACAGATACGCAGTATTTT
NA,TRBJ1-2,TRBV19,TRBD1,CASSDRGLYGYTF,TGTGCCAGTAGCGACAGGGGGCTCTATGGCTACACCTTC
NA,TRBJ2-1,TRBV6-5,TRBD2,CASSPPGLAGRGQFF,TGTGCCAGCAGTCCTCCGGGACTAGCGGGGAGGGGGCAGTTCTTC
NA,TRBJ2-2,TRBV19,NA,CASSIVGTNTGELFF,TGTGCCAGTAGTATAGTTGGGACTAACACCGGGGAGCTGTTTTTT
NA,TRBJ1-2,TRBV9,TRBD1,CASSLGTGDNYGYTF,TGTGCCAGCAGCTTGGGGACAGGGGATAACTATGGCTACACCTTC
NA,TRBJ2-1,TRBV11-3,NA,CASSLAETVDHEQFF,TGTGCCAGCAGCTTAGCGGAGACCGTTGACCATGAGCAGTTCTTC
NA,TRBJ2-5,TRBV9,NA,CASSVLAGETQYF,TGTGCCAGCAGCGTACTTGCGGGAGAGACCCAGTACTTC
NA,TRBJ1-2,TRBV12-5,NA,CASGLFQAGYTF,TGTGCTAGTGGTTTGTTTCAGGCTGGCTACACCTTC
once,TRBJ2-7,TRBV5-1,TRBD1,CASSLSQGAINEQYF,TGCGCCAGCAGCTTGTCCCAGGGGGCTATAAACGAGCAGTACTTC
NA,TRBJ2-2,TRBV6-4,NA,CASSETVAGGTGELFF,TGTGCCAGCAGTGAAACGGTCGCAGGGGGGACCGGGGAGCTGTTTTTT